Listed here are 25 T cell receptor beta chains from one sample, sequenced in a study of T cell changes during pregnancy in multiple sclerosis. The data were produced by immunoSEQ multiplex PCR, yet TCRdb's version contains in-frame clones alone and is incomplete. The sample includes under 75,000 clones, more than 80% of them seen just once. Material: CD4+ T cells from peripheral blood mononuclear cells, obtained after pregnancy. The receptors were gathered from a female donor in good health, enrolled as a control in a pregnancy study.

This clone was counted a few times. This chain joins TRBV9 and TRBJ2-7; D gene ambiguous. Germline V gene lookup returns CDR1 SGDLS and CDR2 YYNGEE. CDR3 length: 14 residues. Trimming stripped 0 bases from V and 0 bases from J, with 7 bases between. The CDR3 spells CASSVDHSSYEQYF. The CDR3 bases are TGTGCCAGCAGCGTAGATCACAGCTCCTACGAGCAGTACTTC.

The chain joins TRBV27 to TRBJ2-5; 7 bases line up with TRBD1. CDR1 is MNHEY and CDR2 is SMNVEV in the germline V gene (reference sequence). The length of the CDR3 is 13 residues. Trimming took 2 bases from V and 5 from J; bases not matched to a gene: 2. CDR3 amino acids: CASSLNRGETQYF. As DNA, the CDR3 is TGTGCCAGCAGTTTAAACAGGGGCGAGACCCAGTACTTC.

The genes are TRBV11-2 and TRBJ1-3; possibly TRBD1 for D (5 bases). V shed 7 bases and J shed 8 bases, with 15 bases lying between them. Germline-derived CDR1 and CDR2 are SGHAT and FQNNGV. The CDR3 runs to 13 residues. The CDR3 loop reads CASTEHTGDTIYF. In DNA form, the CDR3 reads TGTGCCAGCACCGAACACACGGGGGACACCATATATTTT. The full variable domain, completed using reference TRBV11-2 and TRBJ1-3, is EAGVAQSPRYKIIEKRQSVAFWCNPISGHATLYWYQQILGQGPKLLIQFQNNGVVDDSQLPKDRFSAERLKGVDSTLKIQPAKLEDSAVYLCASTEHTGDTIYFGEGSWLTVV.

The genes are TRBV10-3 and TRBJ1-1; D ambiguous. The germline V gene has CDR1 ENHRY and CDR2 SYGVKD. V lost 2 bases and J lost 5, with 12 bases in between. The CDR3 contains 14 residues. The CDR3 is CAISEGPRGTEAFF. In DNA, the CDR3 is TGTGCCATCAGTGAGGGACCCCGGGGAACTGAAGCTTTCTTT.

The rearrangement links TRBV2 to TRBJ1-1; D is ambiguous. Per the germline V gene, CDR1 is SNHLY and CDR2 is FYNNEI. The CDR3 is made up of 10 amino acids. The V and J ends lost 5 bases and 10 bases respectively, with 8 bases between them. The CDR3 region is CASSSGIAFF. For the CDR3, the DNA is TGTGCCAGCAGTTCAGGAATAGCTTTCTTT.

The chain couples TRBV10-1 to TRBJ1-2; 9 positions agree with TRBD1. From germline, CDR1 is WNHNN and CDR2 SYGVQD (reference sequence). V lost 4 bases to trimming and J lost 8 bases; unmatched junction nucleotides: 5. CDR3 length: 13 residues. CDR3 sequence: CASSGDRAWGYTF. As DNA, the CDR3 is TGCGCCAGCAGTGGGGACAGGGCATGGGGCTACACCTTC.

The chain has TRBV5-4 and TRBJ2-5; tentatively, D is TRBD1 (6 bases). In germline, CDR1 is SGHNT, CDR2 YYREEE (reference sequence). V gave up 4 bases and J gave up 2 bases, with 12 bases separating them. The CDR3 covers 14 residues. CDR3 region: CASSPTRGQETQYF. The CDR3 nucleotides read TGTGCCAGCAGCCCGACAAGGGGGCAAGAGACCCAGTACTTC.

This chain joins TRBV15 and TRBJ1-6; TRBD1 agrees at 7 bases. Trimming cost V 4 bases and J 8 bases; bases outside gene matches: 5. The germline gives CDR1 LNHNV, CDR2 YYDKDF (reference sequence). This CDR3 is 14 amino acids long. The CDR3: CATSTGTVDSPLHF. The CDR3 DNA reads TGTGCCACCAGCACCGGGACAGTAGATTCACCCCTCCACTTT.

The sample holds one count of this clone. The V call is TRBV19, the J call TRBJ1-1, with no clear D. The germline V and J ends were trimmed by 6 bases and 1 base, with 12 bases remaining between them. Germline assignment: CDR1 LNHDA and CDR2 SQIVND (reference sequence). This CDR3 region has 14 residues. CDR3 sequence: CASSQSGWNTEAFF. Here the CDR3 DNA reads TGTGCCAGTAGCCAGTCCGGGTGGAACACTGAAGCTTTCTTT.

This sequence joins TRBV9 and TRBJ2-2; TRBD2 matches at 7 bases. The germline V gene has CDR1 SGDLS and CDR2 YYNGEE. This CDR3 region has 15 residues. J gave up 6 bases and V 4 bases, and 9 bases lay outside the gene matches. CDR3 sequence reads: CASSQSGEGPGELFF. As DNA, the CDR3 is TGTGCCAGCAGCCAAAGCGGGGAGGGGCCCGGGGAGCTGTTTTTT.

The V gene is TRBV5-4, the J gene TRBJ1-2; tentative D call: TRBD1 (5 bases). CDR3 size: 14 residues. CDR1 and CDR2 from the germline V gene are SGHNT and YYREEE (reference sequence). The germline V and J ends were trimmed by 3 bases and 6 bases, with 15 bases remaining between them. CDR3 in DNA: TGTGCCAGCAGCTCCGGCCAGGGCGAAAATGGCTACACCTTC. Translating it yields CASSSGQGENGYTF.

The gene calls are TRBV19 and TRBJ2-3; a possible D gene is TRBD1 (6 bases). The CDR3 runs 14 residues. Between the trimmed V and J ends, which lost 4 bases and 4 bases, there was a span of 12 bases. Germline values: CDR1 LNHDA, CDR2 SQIVND (reference sequence). The CDR3 loop reads CASSKTGFPDTQYF. The CDR3 DNA reads TGTGCCAGTAGTAAAACAGGGTTTCCAGATACGCAGTATTTT.

This chain uses TRBV5-6 with TRBJ2-5; D unclear. This CDR3 spans 14 amino acids. The ends were cut back, 1 base at V and 1 base at J, with 8 bases in the middle. Germline CDR1 is SGHDT and CDR2 is YYEEEE. The CDR3 reads CASSLTVIQETQYF. CDR3 sequence (DNA): TGTGCCAGCAGCTTGACGGTGATCCAAGAGACCCAGTACTTC.

The CDR3 reads CASSLREATEAFF. The CDR3 DNA sequence: TGTGCCAGCAGCCTTCGGGAGGCCACTGAAGCTTTCTTT. The chain recombines TRBV7-2 with TRBJ1-1, with D hard to call. The CDR3 sequence is 13 residues long. Per germline, CDR1 SGHTA and CDR2 FQGNSA. With 5 bases removed from V and 4 bases from J, the gap between germline ends came to 11 bases.

This clone was counted a single time. V is TRBV4-3 and J is TRBJ2-3, with a tentative D call TRBD2 (6 bases). Germline V gene lookup returns CDR1 LGHNA and CDR2 YSLEER. The CDR3 extends over 15 amino acids. Trimming cost V 2 bases and J 2 bases, with 11 bases left between them. The CDR3: CASSQRRGITDTQYF. The CDR3 bases are TGCGCCAGCAGCCAACGGCGCGGGATCACAGATACGCAGTATTTT.

This chain joins TRBV27 and TRBJ2-6; the D gene is possibly TRBD1 (5 bases). This CDR3 has 15 amino acids. Trimming shortened V by 7 bases and J by 2 bases, and 12 bases separated the two germline ends. Germline V gives CDR1 MNHEY, CDR2 SMNVEV (reference sequence). The CDR3 region has the DNA TGTGCCAGCACCCGCCCAGGGACTGGGGCCAACGTCCTGACTTTC. Its protein product is CASTRPGTGANVLTF.

This clone came up once. V is TRBV7-8 and J is TRBJ2-7, with D perhaps matching TRBD1 (6 bases). V was cut by 4 bases and J by 1 base, with 8 bases left in between. CDR1 and CDR2 (germline): SGHVS, FQNEAQ. The CDR3 loop spans 13 amino acids. Here the CDR3 DNA reads TGTGCCAGCAGCTACAGGGAGTCCTACGAGCAGTACTTC. Translated, it gives CASSYRESYEQYF.

This clone was seen at least ten times. The chain links TRBV14 to TRBJ1-2; D not certain. Germline assignment: CDR1 SGHDN and CDR2 FVKESK. Trimming shortened V by 6 bases and J by 4 bases, and 9 bases separated the two germline ends. The CDR3 loop spans 12 amino acids. The CDR3 DNA reads as TGTGCCAGCAGGCGGGGATCCTATGGCTACACCTTC. Amino acid sequence: CASRRGSYGYTF. Full variable domain (outside the CDR3, taken from reference TRBV14 and TRBJ1-2): EAGVTQFPSHSVIEKGQTVTLRCDPISGHDNLYWYRRVMGKEIKFLLHFVKESKQDESGMPNNRFLAERTGGTYSTLKVQPAELEDSGVYFCASRRGSYGYTFGSGTRLTVV.

This chain connects TRBV7-9 to TRBJ2-5, with D possibly being TRBD2 (6 bases). The CDR3 has 15 amino acids. From germline, CDR1 is SEHNR and CDR2 FQNEAQ (reference sequence). V was cut by 5 bases and J by 3 bases, with 16 bases left in between. For the CDR3, the DNA is TGTGCCAGCAGCCACCGGGACCGCGGGAAAGAGACCCAGTACTTC. It specifies CASSHRDRGKETQYF.

The chain carries TRBV11-2 and TRBJ1-5, with D tentatively TRBD1 (6 bases). CDR1 is SGHAT and CDR2 is FQNNGV in the germline V gene. This CDR3 is built from 16 residues. The V end was cut by 1 base, the J end by 8 bases, with 18 bases between. CDR3 sequence reads: CASSLGTDLRWEPQHF. The DNA of the CDR3 is TGTGCCAGCAGCTTAGGGACAGACCTCCGCTGGGAGCCCCAGCATTTT.

This chain links TRBV30 with TRBJ2-5; 7 nucleotides agree with TRBD2. The CDR3 is 12 amino acids. After removal of 8 bases from V and 5 bases from J, the junction contained 8 bases not matched to a gene. The V gene's germline CDR1 is GTSNPN and CDR2 SVGIG (reference sequence). The CDR3: CAAGVYRETQYF. DNA of the CDR3: TGTGCCGCGGGAGTCTACAGGGAGACCCAGTACTTC. Full variable domain (remainder filled in from reference TRBV30 and TRBJ2-5): SQTIHQWPATLVQPVGSPLSLECTVEGTSNPNLYWYRQAAGRGLQLLFYSVGIGQISSEVPQNLSASRPQDRQFILSSKKLLLSDSGFYLCAAGVYRETQYFGPGTRLLVL.

The V and J genes are TRBV13 and TRBJ1-4, with 9 bases aligning to TRBD1. Germline V gene sequence: CDR1 PRHDT, CDR2 FYEKMQ (reference sequence). The trim removed 0 bases at V and 7 bases at J, leaving 3 bases unmatched. This CDR3 is built from 15 residues. CDR3 coding DNA: TGTGCCAGCAGCTTAGGGGGACAGGGAGCTGAAAAACTGTTTTTT. As protein: CASSLGGQGAEKLFF.

The J gene is TRBJ2-3, the V gene TRBV9, with 9 bases aligning to TRBD2. Germline V gene data show CDR1 as SGDLS and CDR2 as YYNGEE. The trim removed 0 bases at V and 6 bases at J, leaving 8 bases unmatched. This CDR3 is 16 amino acids long. The CDR3 spells CASSVVGAGGWDTQYF. In DNA, the CDR3 is TGTGCCAGCAGCGTAGTGGGAGCGGGGGGATGGGATACGCAGTATTTT.

V gene TRBV21-1 combines with J gene TRBJ1-4. TRBV21-1 is classified as a pseudogene. This CDR3 comprises 15 residues. CDR3: CASRSTSATNEKLFF. The DNA for the CDR3 is TGTGCCAGCAGATCCACTTCTGCAACTAATGAAAAACTGTTTTTT.

V gene TRBV5-1 combines with J gene TRBJ1-1, with D possibly being TRBD1 (6 bases). This CDR3 comprises 16 residues. CDR1 and CDR2 from the germline V gene are SGHRS and YFSETQ. Trimming took 3 bases from V and 1 from J, leaving 16 bases between them. The CDR3 DNA follows: TGCGCCAGCAGCTGGGGGGGCCTAGATGAGAACACTGAAGCTTTCTTT. This gives the protein CASSWGGLDENTEAFF.